This T cell receptor (beta chain) was identified during a study of CD8 T cells in Susac syndrome. Study-level results: It was acknowledged by the study that relatively few individuals were included in its TCR sequencing and HLA analysis.

Random hexamers were used to reverse transcribe the RNA input (roughly 0.5 to 1 ug). It was immunoSEQ multiplex PCR that amplified TCR beta CDR3 across 54 Vbeta and 13 Jbeta. TCRdb fed the immunoSEQ multiplex PCR reads into MiXCR, producing one record per CDR3 protein. The top ten hold about 0.1% of the sample, which has around 160,000 distinct CDR3 sequences, around 94% seen once. About this clonotype: Its antigen remains unknown.

Looked up from germline, CDR1 is SQVTM and CDR2 is ANQGSEA. With 4 bases removed from V and 7 bases from J, the gap between germline ends came to 13 bases. The CDR3 covers 13 residues. TCR beta from blood CD8+ and CD4+ T cells was sequenced. TEMRA cells were FACS-enriched, while CD8+ and CD4+ T cells were negatively isolated. This clonotype was obtained from a human donor with multiple sclerosis. The sample consisted of CD4+ T cells from PBMCs. This chain uses TRBV29-1 with TRBJ1-4, with a tentative D call TRBD1 (5 bases). CDR3 DNA sequence: TGCAGCGTTGTAAGGGGAGAGGGTGAAAAACTGTTTTTT. Its translation: CSVVRGEGEKLFF. The full variable domain, completed using reference TRBV29-1 and TRBJ1-4, is SAVISQKPSRDICQRGTSLTIQCQVDSQVTMMFWYRQQPGQSLTLIATANQGSEATYESGFVIDKFPISRPNLTFSTLTVSNMSPEDSSIYLCSVVRGEGEKLFFGSGTQLSVL.